Each of the 15 T cell receptor beta chains below was sequenced from the same sample in a study of cytomegalovirus exposure and HLA in healthy donors. Profiling relied on immunoSEQ multiplex PCR, and the TCRdb table lists in-frame clones only, not all of them. The table shows approximately 100,000 clones, with approximately 93% occurring only once. The sample consisted of PBMCs. The receptors come from a woman in her twenties or thirties in good health and CMV-seropositive.

The chain carries TRBV27 and TRBJ2-7; 13 bases line up with TRBD2. The junction had 3 bases not matched to a gene; V was cut back by 6 bases and J by 4 bases. Germline V CDR1 and CDR2: MNHEY, SMNVEV (reference sequence). The CDR3 is 14 residues long. This CDR3 is CASRGLAGIYEQYF. The CDR3 DNA sequence: TGTGCCAGCAGGGGACTAGCGGGAATTTACGAGCAGTACTTC.

The chain links TRBV19 to TRBJ2-7, with TRBD1 identical over 7 bases. This CDR3 region has 15 residues. From germline, CDR1 is LNHDA and CDR2 SQIVND (reference sequence). The V segment lost 7 bases and the J segment 3 bases; nucleotides outside the gene matches: 12. The CDR3 DNA follows: TGTGCCAGTACCGAGGCGGCAGGGGGAAGCTACGAGCAGTACTTC. Translating it yields CASTEAAGGSYEQYF.

The J gene is TRBJ2-3, the V gene TRBV4-2; D may be TRBD1 (6 bases). The CDR3 is 13 residues long. The germline V and J ends were trimmed by 0 bases and 6 bases, with 7 bases remaining between them. From germline, CDR1 is LGHNA and CDR2 YNFKEQ. The CDR3: CASSQEDSDTQYF. The CDR3 bases are TGTGCCAGCAGCCAAGAGGACAGCGATACGCAGTATTTT.

The gene calls are TRBV6-6 and TRBJ2-1; D gene uncertain. Germline CDR1 MNHNY, CDR2 SVGAGI (reference sequence). V was shortened by 5 bases and J by 5 bases, with 7 bases between the two germline ends. CDR3 length equals 12 residues. CDR3 sequence reads: CASSPRHNEQFF. The CDR3 region has the DNA TGTGCCAGCAGTCCCAGGCACAATGAGCAGTTCTTC.

The count of this clone is one. The rearrangement uses TRBV7-3 and TRBJ2-5; 7 bases map to TRBD1. There are 14 residues in the CDR3. The V segment lost 5 bases and the J segment 5 bases; nucleotides outside the gene matches: 8. Germline lookup yields CDR1 SGHTA and CDR2 FQGTGA. CDR3 in DNA: TGTGCCAGCAGCCAAGGGGGCTGGAGTGAGACCCAGTACTTC. Translation: CASSQGGWSETQYF.

The V call is TRBV7-9, the J call TRBJ1-1, with 7 positions matching TRBD1. V shed 5 bases, J shed 1 base, and the junction held 13 bases outside the gene matches. The germline gives CDR1 SEHNR, CDR2 FQNEAQ (reference sequence). CDR3 size: 17 residues. CDR3 region: CASSLGWVGQRNTEAFF. Here the CDR3 DNA reads TGTGCCAGCAGCCTAGGGTGGGTGGGACAGAGGAACACTGAAGCTTTCTTT.

The rearrangement links TRBV28 to TRBJ2-3; the match to TRBD1 covers 7 bases. Germline V gene sequence: CDR1 MDHEN, CDR2 SYDVKM. The CDR3 is 14 amino acids. The J segment lost 1 base and the V segment lost 3 bases, leaving 1 base of the junction unmatched. The CDR3 spells CASSFDRGTDTQYF. The CDR3 DNA reads as TGTGCCAGCAGTTTTGACAGGGGCACAGATACGCAGTATTTT.

The chain has TRBV5-1 and TRBJ1-1; D uncertain. The CDR3 is made up of 13 amino acids. CDR1 is SGHRS, CDR2 YFSETQ, per germline. The germline V and J ends were trimmed by 0 bases and 1 base, with 4 bases remaining between them. CDR3 region: CASSLDTNTEAFF. The CDR3 DNA follows: TGCGCCAGCAGCTTGGACACGAACACTGAAGCTTTCTTT.

V and J are TRBV11-2 and TRBJ1-1; 8 bases match TRBD1. Looked up from germline, CDR1 is SGHAT and CDR2 is FQNNGV. J lost 2 bases, V lost 1 base, and 3 bases had no gene match. The CDR3 runs 15 residues. The CDR3 nucleotides are TGTGCCAGCAGCTTAGGGACAGGGCCTAACACTGAAGCTTTCTTT. Protein sequence: CASSLGTGPNTEAFF.

The J gene is TRBJ1-5, the V gene TRBV6-1, with D possibly being TRBD1 (6 bases). There are 15 residues in the CDR3. Germline V gives CDR1 MNHNS, CDR2 SASEGT. With 2 bases removed from V and 7 bases from J, the gap between germline ends came to 15 bases. DNA for the CDR3: TGTGCCAGCAGTGAAAGGGACACCCCGCTCCAGCCCCAGCATTTT. Encoded protein: CASSERDTPLQPQHF.

The chain has TRBV28 and TRBJ1-1, with a weak D call TRBD1 (6 bases). The CDR3 consists of 14 residues. Germline V gives CDR1 MDHEN, CDR2 SYDVKM. Trimming left V 7 bases short and J 7 bases short, with 19 bases between. The CDR3 sequence: CASTLTGFKGEAFF. CDR3 DNA: TGTGCCAGCACACTTACAGGGTTTAAAGGTGAAGCTTTCTTT.

This chain uses TRBV5-4 with TRBJ2-7; 8 nucleotides line up with TRBD1. Germline trimming cut 7 bases from V and 4 bases from J; bases unmatched to any gene: 16. Germline V gene lookup returns CDR1 SGHNT and CDR2 YYREEE (reference sequence). The CDR3 runs to 16 residues. CDR3 in amino acids: CASRTWGTGLSYEQYF. CDR3 coding DNA: TGTGCCAGCCGGACATGGGGGACAGGCCTCAGTTACGAGCAGTACTTC.

The chain has TRBV5-1 and TRBJ1-1; the D is unclear. Between the trimmed V and J ends, which lost 0 bases and 3 bases, there was a span of 9 bases. The germline CDR1 and CDR2 sequences are SGHRS and YFSETQ. The CDR3 totals 14 residues. The CDR3 protein is CASSLGNGDTEAFF. Here the CDR3 DNA reads TGCGCCAGCAGCTTGGGCAACGGTGACACTGAAGCTTTCTTT.

The chain couples TRBV2 to TRBJ2-5; 9 bases map to TRBD2. CDR1 and CDR2 (germline): SNHLY, FYNNEI. Losses at the gene ends were 2 bases for V and 4 bases for J; bases not matched to a gene: 8. CDR3 size: 16 residues. This CDR3 is CASSELSSGTGETQYF. CDR3 bases: TGTGCCAGCAGTGAACTGTCTAGCGGGACGGGAGAGACCCAGTACTTC.

The chain joins TRBV19 to TRBJ2-5; 10 nucleotides agree with TRBD1. Trimming at V came to 6 bases and at J to 7 bases, leaving 8 bases not matched to a gene. Germline V gene sequence: CDR1 LNHDA, CDR2 SQIVND (reference sequence). This CDR3 spans 14 amino acids. CDR3: CASRQTGGLGTQYF. CDR3 nucleotide sequence: TGTGCCAGTAGACAGACAGGGGGCTTGGGGACCCAGTACTTC.